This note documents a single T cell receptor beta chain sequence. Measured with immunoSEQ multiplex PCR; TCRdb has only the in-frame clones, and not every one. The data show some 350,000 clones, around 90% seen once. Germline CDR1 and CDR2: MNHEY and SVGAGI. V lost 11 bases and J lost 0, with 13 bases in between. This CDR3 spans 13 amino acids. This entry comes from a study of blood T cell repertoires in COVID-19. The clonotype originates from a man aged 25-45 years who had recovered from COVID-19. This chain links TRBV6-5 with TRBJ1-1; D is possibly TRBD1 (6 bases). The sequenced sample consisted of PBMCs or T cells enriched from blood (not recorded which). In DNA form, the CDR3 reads TGTGCCGCTAGGACAGCTTTGAACACTGAAGCTTTCTTT. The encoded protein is CAARTALNTEAFF.